This T cell receptor beta chain comes out of a study of CD8+ T cells in alopecia areata. General study points: An increase in clonality over normal scalp was evident in lesional scalp, especially alopecia totalis/universalis. Within the top 100, expanded CD8+ clones significantly decreased with tofacitinib, as did scalp clonality.

Treatment specified: oral pan-JAK inhibitor, 5-10 mg twice daily. Researchers took lesional scalp punch biopsies and peripheral blood from people who were alopecia areata patients. PBMCs, the starting material, were the source of sorted CD4+ and CD8+ T cells. Reverse transcription of extracted RNA yielded cDNA, which provided the sequencing template. Profiled with immunoSEQ multiplex PCR; TCRdb holds only in-frame clones, not every one. The sample consists of 150,000 to 200,000 clones, over 55% of them appearing once. As to this clone: The antigen is not known.

The CDR3 consists of 15 residues. V was shortened by 0 bases and J by 3 bases, with 12 bases between the two germline ends. Germline loops: CDR1 MNHEY, CDR2 SVGAGI. This sample comprised CD4+ T cells sorted from blood, obtained at week 24, from a patient treated with tofacitinib. This receptor was obtained from a human donor with alopecia areata. The chain links TRBV6-5 to TRBJ2-7; D gene ambiguous. The DNA of the CDR3 is TGTGCCAGCAGTTACTCGAGGTCCGAGAACTACGAGCAGTACTTC. Translating gives CASSYSRSENYEQYF.